The T cell receptor beta chain described here comes from a study of CD8 T cells in ankylosing spondylitis. MiXCR was run by TCRdb on the 5' RACE reads, yielding one entry per CDR3 protein. The sample records under 200,000 distinct CDR3 sequences, 10% to 15% being singletons. This clonotype has just a few counts. V lost 6 bases to trimming and J lost 3 bases, with 15 bases between them. This CDR3 is built from 14 residues. Germline V lookup: CDR1 DFQATT, CDR2 SNEGSKA (reference sequence). The sequenced sample was blood, either unsorted or a sorted T cell fraction (not recorded which). The chain recombines TRBV20-1 with TRBJ1-5; perhaps TRBD1 as D (5 bases). This TCR came from a female donor with ankylosing spondylitis or in good health (not recorded which). As DNA, the CDR3 is TGCAGTGCCCCCCTGTCACAGGCCAATCAGCCCCAGCATTTT. This encodes CSAPLSQANQPQHF.